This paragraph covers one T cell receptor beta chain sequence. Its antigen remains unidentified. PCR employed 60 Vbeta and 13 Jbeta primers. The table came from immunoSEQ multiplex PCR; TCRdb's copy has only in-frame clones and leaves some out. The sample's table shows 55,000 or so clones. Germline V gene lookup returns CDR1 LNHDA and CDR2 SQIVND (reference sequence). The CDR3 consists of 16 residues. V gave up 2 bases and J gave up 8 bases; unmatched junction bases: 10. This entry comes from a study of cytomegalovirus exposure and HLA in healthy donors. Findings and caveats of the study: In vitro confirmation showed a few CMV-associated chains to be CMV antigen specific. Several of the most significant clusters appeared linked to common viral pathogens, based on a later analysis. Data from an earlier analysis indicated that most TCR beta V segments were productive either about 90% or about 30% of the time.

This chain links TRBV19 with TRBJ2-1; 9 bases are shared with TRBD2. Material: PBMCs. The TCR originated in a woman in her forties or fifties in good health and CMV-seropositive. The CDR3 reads CASSIRASGTKYEQFF. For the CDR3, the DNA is TGTGCCAGTAGTATAAGGGCTAGCGGGACCAAATATGAGCAGTTCTTC.